The T cell receptor beta chain under discussion was sequenced for a study of control samples from healthy donors and cancer patients. The method was immunoSEQ multiplex PCR; TCRdb's version includes in-frame clones alone and lacks a portion of them. The sample has about 120,000 clones, 70% to 90% seen once. The V segment lost 6 bases and the J segment 1 base; nucleotides outside the gene matches: 9. The CDR3 loop spans 16 amino acids. The germline gives CDR1 MNHEY, CDR2 SVGEGT. This rearrangement joins TRBV6-2 or TRBV6-3 to TRBJ1-2; 9 positions agree with TRBD1. The sequence derives from a middle-aged man in good health. The specimen sequenced was blood. The CDR3 sequence is CASSLRTGEGNYGYTF. CDR3 DNA sequence: TGTGCCAGCAGCCTCCGGACAGGGGAGGGTAACTATGGCTACACCTTC.